This T cell receptor (beta chain) appears in the sequencing data of a study of shared clonotypes between healthy human individuals. The wider study: Ranging from 18 to 49 in age, donors were two women and a few men. Researchers assigned three CD4 naive, three CD4 memory, two CD8 naive and one CD8 memory plate to each donor. Whole-study findings and limits: Between several donors, naive CD4 clonotypes were shared at a level of about 5%.

Germline CDR1 reads SGHDT; CDR2 reads YYEEEE. V shed 1 base and J shed 0 bases, with 1 base lying between them. CDR3 length: 12 amino acids. Concerning this clone: As yet, its antigen is unknown. The same CDR3 is also encoded by other DNA sequences in this sample.

Naive-designated CD8 cells lacked CD45RO, were positively enriched for CCR7, and omitted terminally differentiated effector memory CD45RA+ cells. Everyone who donated was a Caucasian adult who lived in Nashville, Tennessee. TCRdb's copy holds only in-frame clones and misses some; the assay was immunoSEQ multiplex PCR. In the table there are about 1.9 million clones, 93% of which are singletons. The material sequenced was naive CD8+ T cells from PBMCs. This TCR derives from a young man in good health. Some clones in this sample may be carry-over from other donors' samples. The J gene is TRBJ1-1, the V gene TRBV5-6; D remains unclear. As DNA, the CDR3 is TGTGCCAGCAGCTTGCTGAACACTGAAGCTTTCTTT. Its translation is CASSLLNTEAFF. The variable domain in full, with the rest retrieved from reference TRBV5-6 and TRBJ1-1, is DAGVTQSPTHLIKTRGQQVTLRCSPKSGHDTVSWYQQALGQGPQFIFQYYEEEERQRGNFPDRFSGHQFPNYSSELNVNALLLGDSALYLCASSLLNTEAFFGQGTRLTVV.